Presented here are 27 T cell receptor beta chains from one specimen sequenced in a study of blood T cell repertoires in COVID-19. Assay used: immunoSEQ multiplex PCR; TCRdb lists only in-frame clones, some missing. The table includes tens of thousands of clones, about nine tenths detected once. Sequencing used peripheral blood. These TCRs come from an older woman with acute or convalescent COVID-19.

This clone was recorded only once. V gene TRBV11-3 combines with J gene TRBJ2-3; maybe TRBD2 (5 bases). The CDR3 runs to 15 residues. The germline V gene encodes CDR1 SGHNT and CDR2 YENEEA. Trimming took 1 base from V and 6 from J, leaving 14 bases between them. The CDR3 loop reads CASSLVTVGVDTQYF. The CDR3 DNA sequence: TGTGCCAGCAGCTTAGTAACTGTCGGGGTTGATACGCAGTATTTT.

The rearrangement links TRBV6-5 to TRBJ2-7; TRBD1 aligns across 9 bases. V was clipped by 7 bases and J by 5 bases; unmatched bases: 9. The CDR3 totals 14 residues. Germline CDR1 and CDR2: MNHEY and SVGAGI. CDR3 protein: CASKRAQGADEQYF. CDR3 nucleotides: TGTGCCAGCAAAAGAGCACAGGGGGCAGACGAGCAGTACTTC.

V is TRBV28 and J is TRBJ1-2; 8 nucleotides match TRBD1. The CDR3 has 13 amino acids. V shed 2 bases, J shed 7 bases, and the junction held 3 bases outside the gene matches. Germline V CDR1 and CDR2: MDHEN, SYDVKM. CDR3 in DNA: TGTGCCAGCAGTTTACAGGGGGCTGGTGGCTACACCTTC. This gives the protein CASSLQGAGGYTF.

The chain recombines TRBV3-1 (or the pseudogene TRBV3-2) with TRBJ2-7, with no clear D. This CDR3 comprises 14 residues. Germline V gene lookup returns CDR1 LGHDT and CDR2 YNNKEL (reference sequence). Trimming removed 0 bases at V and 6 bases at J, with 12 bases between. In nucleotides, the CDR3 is TGTGCCAGCAGCCAAGAATTATCTCCCCTCGAGCAGTACTTC. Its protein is CASSQELSPLEQYF.

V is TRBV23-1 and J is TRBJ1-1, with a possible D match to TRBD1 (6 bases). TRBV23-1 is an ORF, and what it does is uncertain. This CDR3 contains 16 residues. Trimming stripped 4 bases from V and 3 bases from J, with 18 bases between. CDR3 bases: TGCGCCAGCAGTCCCTGCCGAGGGAAGGGGGACACTGAAGCTTTCTTT. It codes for CASSPCRGKGDTEAFF.

The CDR3 region is CASSEERTGSPEQFF. The CDR3 region has the DNA TGTGCCAGCAGTGAAGAACGGACAGGGTCCCCTGAGCAGTTCTTC. The V call is TRBV6-1, the J call TRBJ2-1, with 8 bases matching TRBD1. Trimming at V came to 1 base and at J to 9 bases, leaving 8 bases not matched to a gene. The CDR3 has 15 amino acids. Germline V lookup: CDR1 MNHNS, CDR2 SASEGT.

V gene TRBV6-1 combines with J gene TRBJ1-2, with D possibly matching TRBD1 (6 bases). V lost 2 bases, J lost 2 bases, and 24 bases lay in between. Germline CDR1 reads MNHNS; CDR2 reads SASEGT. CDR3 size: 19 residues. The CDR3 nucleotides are TGTGCCAGCAGTGAATCTCAATTCGGGGCGACAGGTCAGAACTATGGCTACACCTTC. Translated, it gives CASSESQFGATGQNYGYTF.

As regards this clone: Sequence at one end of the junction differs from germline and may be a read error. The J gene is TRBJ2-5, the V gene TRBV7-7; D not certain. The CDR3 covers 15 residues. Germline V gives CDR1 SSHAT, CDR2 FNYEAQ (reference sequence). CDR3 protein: CASSFAVRMEETQYF. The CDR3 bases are TGTGCTAGCAGCTTCGCGGTCCGGATGGAAGAGACCCAGTACTTC.

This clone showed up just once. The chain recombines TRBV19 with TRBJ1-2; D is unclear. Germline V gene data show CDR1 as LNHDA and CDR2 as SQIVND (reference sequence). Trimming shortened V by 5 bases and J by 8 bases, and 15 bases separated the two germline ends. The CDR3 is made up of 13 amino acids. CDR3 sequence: CASSRDWRQGYTF. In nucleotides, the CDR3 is TGTGCCAGTAGTCGTGACTGGCGGCAGGGCTACACCTTC.

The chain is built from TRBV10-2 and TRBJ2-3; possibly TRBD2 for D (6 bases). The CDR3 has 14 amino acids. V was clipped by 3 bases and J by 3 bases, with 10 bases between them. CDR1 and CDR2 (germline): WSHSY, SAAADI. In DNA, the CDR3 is TGCGCCAGCAGTGATGCGGGAAATACAGATACGCAGTATTTT. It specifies CASSDAGNTDTQYF.

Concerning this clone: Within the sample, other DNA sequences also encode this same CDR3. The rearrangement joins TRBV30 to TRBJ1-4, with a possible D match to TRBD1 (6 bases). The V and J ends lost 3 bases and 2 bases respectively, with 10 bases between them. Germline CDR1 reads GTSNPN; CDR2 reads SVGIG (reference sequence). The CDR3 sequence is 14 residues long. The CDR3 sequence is CAWRAQGTNEKLFF. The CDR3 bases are TGTGCCTGGAGGGCACAGGGCACTAATGAAAAACTGTTTTTT.

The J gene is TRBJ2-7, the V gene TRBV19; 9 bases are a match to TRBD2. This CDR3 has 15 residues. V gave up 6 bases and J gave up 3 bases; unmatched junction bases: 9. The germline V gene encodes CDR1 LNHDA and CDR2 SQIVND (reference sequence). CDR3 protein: CASRLTGTSFYEQYF. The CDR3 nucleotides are TGTGCCAGTAGGCTAACCGGGACTAGCTTCTACGAGCAGTACTTC. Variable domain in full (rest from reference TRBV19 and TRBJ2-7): DGGITQSPKYLFRKEGQNVTLSCEQNLNHDAMYWYRQDPGQGLRLIYYSQIVNDFQKGDIAEGYSVSREKKESFPLTVTSAQKNPTAFYLCASRLTGTSFYEQYFGPGTRLTVT.

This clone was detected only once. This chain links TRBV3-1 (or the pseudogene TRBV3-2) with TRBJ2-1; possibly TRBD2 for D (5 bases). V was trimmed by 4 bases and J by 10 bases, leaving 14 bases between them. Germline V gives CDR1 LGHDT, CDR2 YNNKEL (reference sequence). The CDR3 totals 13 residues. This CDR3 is CASSLFQRIEQFF. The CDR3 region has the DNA TGTGCCAGCAGCCTCTTCCAGCGGATCGAGCAGTTCTTC.

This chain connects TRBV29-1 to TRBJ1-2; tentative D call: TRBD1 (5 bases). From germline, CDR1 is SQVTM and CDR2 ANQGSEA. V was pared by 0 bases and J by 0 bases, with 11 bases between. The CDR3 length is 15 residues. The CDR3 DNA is TGCAGCGTTGAAGACGGACAAAGACCTAACTATGGCTACACCTTC. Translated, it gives CSVEDGQRPNYGYTF.

CDR3 protein: CASRGTGHEKLFF. The CDR3 nucleotides are TGCGCCAGCCGAGGGACAGGGCATGAAAAACTGTTTTTT. V is TRBV5-1 and J is TRBJ1-4, with 9 nucleotides matching TRBD1. From germline, CDR1 is SGHRS and CDR2 YFSETQ. The CDR3 covers 13 residues. V gave up 7 bases and J gave up 6 bases; unmatched junction bases: 4.

CDR3 protein: CASSLGLAGRGYETQYF. CDR3 in DNA: TGCGCCAGCAGCTTGGGGCTAGCGGGCCGGGGTTATGAGACCCAGTACTTC. This sequence joins TRBV5-1 and TRBJ2-5, with 8 bases identical to TRBD2. Germline V CDR1 and CDR2: SGHRS, YFSETQ. V lost 0 bases and J lost 5; bases outside the gene matches: 12. This CDR3 comprises 17 residues.

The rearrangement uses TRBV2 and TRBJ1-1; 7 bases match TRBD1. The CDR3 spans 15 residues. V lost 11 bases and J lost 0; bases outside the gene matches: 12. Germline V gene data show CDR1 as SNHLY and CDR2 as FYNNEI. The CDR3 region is CAGSRQGVMNTEAFF. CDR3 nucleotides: TGTGCCGGAAGCAGACAGGGTGTAATGAACACTGAAGCTTTCTTT.

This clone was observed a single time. CDR3 amino acids: CASSYGSGTNEKLFF. The CDR3 DNA follows: TGTGCCAGCAGTTACGGGTCGGGGACTAATGAAAAACTGTTTTTT. The chain recombines TRBV6-5 with TRBJ1-4; unclear D gene. V lost 2 bases to trimming and J lost 2 bases, with 9 bases between them. The CDR3 contains 15 residues. CDR1 is MNHEY and CDR2 is SVGAGI in the germline V gene.

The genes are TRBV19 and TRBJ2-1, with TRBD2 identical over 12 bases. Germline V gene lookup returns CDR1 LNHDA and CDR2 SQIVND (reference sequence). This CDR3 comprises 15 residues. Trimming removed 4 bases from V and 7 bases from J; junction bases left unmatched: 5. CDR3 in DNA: TGTGCCAGTAGTAGGTCTAGCGGGGGGGAGAATGAGCAGTTCTTC. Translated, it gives CASSRSSGGENEQFF.

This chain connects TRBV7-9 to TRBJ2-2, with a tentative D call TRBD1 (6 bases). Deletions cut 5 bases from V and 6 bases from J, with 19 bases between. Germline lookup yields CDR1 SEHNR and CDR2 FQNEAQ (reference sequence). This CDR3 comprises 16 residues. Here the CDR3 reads CASSPIGGGWAGELFF. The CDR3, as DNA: TGTGCCAGCAGCCCGATCGGTGGGGGCTGGGCCGGGGAGCTGTTTTTT.

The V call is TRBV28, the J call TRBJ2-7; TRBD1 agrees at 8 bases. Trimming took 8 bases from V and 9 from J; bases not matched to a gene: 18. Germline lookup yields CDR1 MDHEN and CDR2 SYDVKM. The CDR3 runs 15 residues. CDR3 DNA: TGTGCCAGCCAAGGAGCCGGGACAGGTGGCGTTGGGCAGTACTTC. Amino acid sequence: CASQGAGTGGVGQYF.

The CDR3 nucleotides are TGTGCCAGCAGTGCCAGCGGGGGGACCTACAATGAGCAGTTCTTC. This codes for CASSASGGTYNEQFF. J is TRBJ2-1 and V is TRBV6-4; 9 nucleotides line up with TRBD2. The V gene's germline CDR1 is MRHNA and CDR2 SNTAGT. The junction had 3 bases not matched to a gene; V was cut back by 4 bases and J by 2 bases. The CDR3 has 15 residues.

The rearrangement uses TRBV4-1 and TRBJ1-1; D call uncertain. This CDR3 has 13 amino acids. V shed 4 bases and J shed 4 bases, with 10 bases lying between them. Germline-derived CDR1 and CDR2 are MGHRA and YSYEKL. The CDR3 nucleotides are TGCGCCAGCAGCCGAACGGTAGCCACTGAAGCTTTCTTT. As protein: CASSRTVATEAFF.

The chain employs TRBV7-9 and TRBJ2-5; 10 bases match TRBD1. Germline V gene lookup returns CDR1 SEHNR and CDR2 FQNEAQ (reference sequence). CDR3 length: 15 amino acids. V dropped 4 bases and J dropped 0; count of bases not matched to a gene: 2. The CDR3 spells CASSWGTGDQETQYF. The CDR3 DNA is TGTGCCAGCAGCTGGGGGACAGGGGACCAAGAGACCCAGTACTTC.

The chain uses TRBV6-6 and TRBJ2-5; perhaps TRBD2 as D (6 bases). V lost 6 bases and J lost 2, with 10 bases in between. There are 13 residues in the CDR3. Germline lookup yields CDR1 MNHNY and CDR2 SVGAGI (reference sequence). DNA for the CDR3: TGTGCCAGCAGCCCGGGACTTCAAGAGACCCAGTACTTC. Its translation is CASSPGLQETQYF.

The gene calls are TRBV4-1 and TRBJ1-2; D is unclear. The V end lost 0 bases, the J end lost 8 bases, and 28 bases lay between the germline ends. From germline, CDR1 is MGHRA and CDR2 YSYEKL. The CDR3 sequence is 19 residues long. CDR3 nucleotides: TGCGCCAGCAGCCAAGAAAATTGGAGTCGTGAGACGTTTTTAGCGGGCTACACCTTC. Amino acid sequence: CASSQENWSRETFLAGYTF.

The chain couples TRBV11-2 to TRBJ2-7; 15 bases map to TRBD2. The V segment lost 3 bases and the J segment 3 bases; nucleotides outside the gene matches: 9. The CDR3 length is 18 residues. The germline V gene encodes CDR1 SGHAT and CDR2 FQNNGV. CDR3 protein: CASSLHGLAGGLYYEQYF. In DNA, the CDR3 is TGTGCCAGCAGCTTGCACGGACTAGCGGGAGGGCTTTACTACGAGCAGTACTTC. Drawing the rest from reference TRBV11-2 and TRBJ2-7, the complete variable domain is EAGVAQSPRYKIIEKRQSVAFWCNPISGHATLYWYQQILGQGPKLLIQFQNNGVVDDSQLPKDRFSAERLKGVDSTLKIQPAKLEDSAVYLCASSLHGLAGGLYYEQYFGPGTRLTVT.